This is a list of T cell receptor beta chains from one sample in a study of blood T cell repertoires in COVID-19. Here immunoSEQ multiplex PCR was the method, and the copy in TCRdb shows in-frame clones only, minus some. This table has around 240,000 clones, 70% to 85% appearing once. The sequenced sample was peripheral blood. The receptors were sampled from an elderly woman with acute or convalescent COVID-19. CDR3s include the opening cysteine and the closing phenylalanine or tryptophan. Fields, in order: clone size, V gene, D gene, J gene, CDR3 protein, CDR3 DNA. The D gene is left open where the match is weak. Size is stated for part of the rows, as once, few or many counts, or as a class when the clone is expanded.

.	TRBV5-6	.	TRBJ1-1	CASTQQILNTEAFF	TGTGCCAGCACCCAACAGATTTTGAACACTGAAGCTTTCTTT
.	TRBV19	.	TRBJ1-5	CASSFPGRGSNQPQHF	TGTGCCAGTAGTTTTCCAGGGCGAGGAAGCAATCAGCCCCAGCATTTT
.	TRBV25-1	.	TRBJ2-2	CASSPSWGGPGELFF	TGTGCCAGCAGTCCGTCATGGGGGGGGCCCGGGGAGCTGTTTTTT
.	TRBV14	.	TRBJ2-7	CASSRQEVPYEQYF	TGTGCCAGCAGCCGACAGGAGGTTCCCTACGAGCAGTACTTC
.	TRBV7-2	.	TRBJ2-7	CASSLLSNYEQYF	TGTGCCAGCAGCTTACTCTCTAACTACGAGCAGTACTTC
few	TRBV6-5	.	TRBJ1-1	CASKVPGGVPEAFF	TGTGCCAGCAAAGTGCCTGGGGGCGTTCCTGAAGCTTTCTTT
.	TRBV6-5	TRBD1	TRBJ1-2	CASSYSVGGGRYGYTF	TGTGCCAGCAGTTACTCAGTTGGAGGGGGCAGGTATGGCTACACCTTC
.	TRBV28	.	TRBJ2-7	CASSTGAGREQYF	TGTGCCAGCAGCACTGGGGCAGGTCGAGAGCAGTACTTC
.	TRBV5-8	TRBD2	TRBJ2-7	CASSIAGGSNEQYF	TGTGCCAGCAGTATAGCGGGAGGGAGCAACGAGCAGTACTTC
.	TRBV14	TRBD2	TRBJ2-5	CASSQTGGQETQYF	TGTGCCAGCAGCCAGACGGGGGGACAAGAGACCCAGTACTTC
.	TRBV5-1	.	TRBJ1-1	CASSRRPPAAFF	TGCGCCAGCAGCCGGAGGCCTCCTGCGGCTTTCTTT
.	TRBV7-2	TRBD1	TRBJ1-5	CASGPGRGHGNQPQHF	TGTGCCAGCGGCCCGGGCAGGGGGCACGGCAATCAGCCCCAGCATTTT
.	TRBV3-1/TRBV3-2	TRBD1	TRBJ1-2	CASSQGQGARGYTF	TGTGCCAGCAGCCAGGGACAGGGGGCTAGGGGCTACACCTTC
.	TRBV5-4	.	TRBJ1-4	CASSRAGGNEKLFF	TGTGCCAGCAGCCGCGCGGGGGGGAATGAAAAACTGTTTTTT
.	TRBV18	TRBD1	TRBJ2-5	CASSPATGLEETQYF	TGTGCCAGCTCACCAGCGACAGGGTTGGAAGAGACCCAGTACTTC
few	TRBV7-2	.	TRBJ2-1	CASSLALSYNEQFF	TGTGCCAGCAGCTTAGCCCTATCCTACAATGAGCAGTTCTTC